The clone carrying this TCR beta chain turned up a few times. Antigen unknown. TCRdb processed the reads anew with MiXCR; each CDR3 protein has one entry. The data show fewer than 650,000 distinct CDR3 sequences, roughly 42% seen once. This entry belongs to a study of T cell repertoires in cytomegalovirus infection. The overall study: Public signatures in TCR beta pointed to CMV infection and matching HLA type.

Findings of the study overall: Identification of carriers of CMV plus the relevant HLA was performed using cumulative public TCR beta family frequency. Predominance within the ex vivo response was attributable to HLA-C-restricted CMV-specific TCR beta clonotypes.

V shed 7 bases and J 4 bases; nucleotides not matched to a gene: 8. CDR3 length equals 14 residues. Germline CDR1 reads DFQATT; CDR2 reads SNEGSKA (reference sequence). The chain joins TRBV20-1 to TRBJ2-5, with 11 bases aligning to TRBD2. The receptor's source is a human donor in good health (CMV status not recorded). Some clones in this sample may be carry-over from other donors' samples. Source: cultured PBMCs, taken from culture after CMV antigen stimulation. CDR3 sequence: CSVPLAGDGETQYF. The CDR3 nucleotides read TGCAGTGTCCCACTAGCGGGAGATGGAGAGACCCAGTACTTC.